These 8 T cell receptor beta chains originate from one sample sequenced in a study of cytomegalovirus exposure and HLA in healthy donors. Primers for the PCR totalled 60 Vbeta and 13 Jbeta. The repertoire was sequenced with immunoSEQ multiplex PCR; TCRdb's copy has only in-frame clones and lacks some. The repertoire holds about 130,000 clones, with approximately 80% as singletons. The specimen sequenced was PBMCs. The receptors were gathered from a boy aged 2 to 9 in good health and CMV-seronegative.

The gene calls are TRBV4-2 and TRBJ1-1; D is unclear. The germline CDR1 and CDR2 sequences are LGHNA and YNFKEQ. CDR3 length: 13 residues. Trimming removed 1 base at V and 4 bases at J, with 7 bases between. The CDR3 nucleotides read TGTGCCAGCAGCCAAGGAGGAATCACTGAAGCTTTCTTT. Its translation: CASSQGGITEAFF.

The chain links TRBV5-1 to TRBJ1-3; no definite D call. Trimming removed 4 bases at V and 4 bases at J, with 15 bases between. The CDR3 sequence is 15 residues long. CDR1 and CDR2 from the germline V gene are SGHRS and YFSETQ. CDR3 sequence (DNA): TGCGCCAGCAGCCCAGGAGGAGTGGAAGGAAACACCATATATTTT. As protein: CASSPGGVEGNTIYF.

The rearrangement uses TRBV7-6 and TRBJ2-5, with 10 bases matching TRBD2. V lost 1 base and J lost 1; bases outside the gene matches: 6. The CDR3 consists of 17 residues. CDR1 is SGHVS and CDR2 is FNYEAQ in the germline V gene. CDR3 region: CASSLGGSSGGQETQYF. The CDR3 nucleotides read TGTGCCAGCAGCTTAGGAGGGTCTAGCGGGGGCCAAGAGACCCAGTACTTC.

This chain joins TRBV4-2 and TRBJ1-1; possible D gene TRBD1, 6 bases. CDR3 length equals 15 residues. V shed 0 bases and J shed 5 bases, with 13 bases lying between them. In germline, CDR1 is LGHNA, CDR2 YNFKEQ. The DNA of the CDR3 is TGTGCCAGCAGCCAAGATCGGCAGGGGTCGACTGAAGCTTTCTTT. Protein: CASSQDRQGSTEAFF.

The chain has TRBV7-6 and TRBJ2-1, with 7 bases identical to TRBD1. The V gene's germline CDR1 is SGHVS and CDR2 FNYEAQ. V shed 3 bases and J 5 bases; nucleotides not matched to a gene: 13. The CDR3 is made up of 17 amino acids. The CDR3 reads CASSFGPQGKEDNEQFF. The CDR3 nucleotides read TGTGCCAGCAGCTTTGGACCACAGGGGAAGGAGGACAATGAGCAGTTCTTC.

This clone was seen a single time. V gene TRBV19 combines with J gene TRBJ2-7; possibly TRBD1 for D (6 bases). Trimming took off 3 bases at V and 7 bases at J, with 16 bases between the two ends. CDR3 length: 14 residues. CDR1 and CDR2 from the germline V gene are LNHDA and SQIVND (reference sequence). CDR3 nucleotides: TGTGCCAGTAGTATCCATGGGGGCGCGGAAGAGCAGTACTTC. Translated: CASSIHGGAEEQYF.

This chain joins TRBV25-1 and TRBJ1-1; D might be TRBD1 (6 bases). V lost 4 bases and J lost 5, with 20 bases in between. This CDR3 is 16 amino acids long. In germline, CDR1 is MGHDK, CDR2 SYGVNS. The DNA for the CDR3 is TGTGCCAGCAGTGCCCCCGGGTGGGGAGGGGGGACTGAAGCTTTCTTT. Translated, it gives CASSAPGWGGGTEAFF.

The DNA for the CDR3 is TGTGCCAGCAGCCGAGACGGGAGGAGCAATCAGCCCCAGCATTTT. It yields the protein CASSRDGRSNQPQHF. The chain employs TRBV7-2 and TRBJ1-5; no clear D. V gave up 5 bases and J gave up 1 base, with 12 bases separating them. Germline V gene lookup returns CDR1 SGHTA and CDR2 FQGNSA. This CDR3 has 15 amino acids.